This T cell receptor (beta chain) derives from a study of OX40 agonist ivuxolimab in advanced cancers. Whole-study results and caveats: Doses of 0.1 to 3.0 mg/kg were accompanied by clonal expansion of CD4+ and CD8+ blood T cells by week 6. Researchers report that CD8+ T cells had, on average, more expanded clones than CD4+.

TCRdb's table, derived via immunoSEQ multiplex PCR, lists solely in-frame clones and lacks some. Here the sample spans 25,000 to 35,000 clones, roughly 84% being singletons. On this clone: Its antigen remains unidentified.

Germline CDR1 MNHEY, CDR2 SMNVEV (reference sequence). This CDR3 has 15 residues. The V gene lost 4 bases and the J gene lost 5 bases, with 16 bases spanning the gap. This clonotype was sampled from an adult with an advanced solid tumor such as melanoma, head and neck, liver or kidney cancer. The V call is TRBV27, the J call TRBJ2-3, with D possibly being TRBD1 (5 bases). The sample in question was CD4+ or CD8+ T cells sorted from blood, obtained in a trial of the OX40 agonist ivuxolimab. CDR3 coding DNA: TGTGCCAGCAGTTCGCGGACAAGGGTGGAAGATACGCAGTATTTT. Translation: CASSSRTRVEDTQYF.